This T cell receptor beta chain was observed in a study of neurological immune-mediated disorders. Each CDR3 protein gets one entry after TCRdb re-called the 5' RACE reads with MiXCR. The sample has around 51,000 distinct CDR3 sequences; approximately 12% are singletons. CDR1 is SGHTA, CDR2 FQGNSA, per germline. CDR3 size: 18 residues. Losses at the gene ends were 0 bases for V and 0 bases for J; bases not matched to a gene: 3. Time point specified: longitudinal time-point 3. A total of 2 million PBMCs stored at -80 degrees C provided the unsorted libraries. This clonotype was counted ten times or more.

The receptor's source is a male donor with HTLV-1-associated myelopathy (HAM/TSP). Specimen: PBMCs. The chain couples TRBV7-2 to TRBJ2-5; the match to TRBD2 covers 14 bases. For the CDR3, the DNA is TGTGCCAGCAGCTTAGCGCGGACTAGCGGGGGGTACCAAGAGACCCAGTACTTC. This gives the protein CASSLARTSGGYQETQYF.